This T cell receptor beta chain was sequenced during a study of CXCR3-negative and CXCR3-positive naive CD8 T cells. Points from the study as a whole: Comparison of naive subsets found surface CD5 to be comparable, and TCR strength was inferred on the basis of TRB CDR3 properties. CXCR3-positive naive cells carried more hydrophobic TRB CDR3s than CXCR3-negative naive cells did.

Libraries of TRB cDNA were made by 5' RACE and carried UMIs. One entry per CDR3 protein, without DNA, is what TCRdb gives after re-calling the 5' RACE reads. This sample contains around 88,000 distinct CDR3 sequences. As regards this clonotype: Its antigen is undetermined.

The CDR3 length is 15 residues. Germline CDR1 SGHDT, CDR2 YYEEEE. This rearrangement joins TRBV5-6 to TRBJ2-3; TCRdb picks TRBD1, but there is no DNA to check that call. The TCR originated in a human donor in good health. Some clones in this sample may be carry-over from other donors' samples. Sequenced input: naive CXCR3+ CD8+ T cells from blood. The subset is: CD45RO-CCR7+CD27+CD95- naive CD8+ T cells expressing CXCR3 (TNR3+). The CDR3 loop is CASSWRGQGVHTQYF.